This T cell receptor beta chain comes out of a study of metastatic and nonmetastatic thyroid tumors. Overall study: Blood and tumor or nodule tissue repertoires from malignant and benign thyroid patients were compared.

Per the authors' pipeline: A papillary thyroid cancer distant-metastasis classifier was built from CDR3 differences across clinicopathological groups. TCRdb recomputed clones from the PCR reads via MiXCR. Clone size and V and J calls follow TCRdb, not the original study. The sample has some 17,000 clones, about 22% seen once. Whole-study results and caveats: As reported, TCR beta diversity in blood and tumor was significantly higher in malignant thyroid tumors than in benign nodules.

All patients reached thyroid surgery having received no treatment beforehand. As regards this clone: The target antigen is unknown.

Sequencing input: adjacent normal tissue. The source is a female donor with papillary thyroid cancer or a benign thyroid nodule (not recorded which). Some clones in this sample may be carry-over from other donors' samples.

The CDR3 DNA sequence: TGCAGTGCTAGCGGGACTAGCATTACCGGGGAGCTGTTTTTT. Amino acids: CSASGTSITGELFF. The chain links TRBV20-1 to TRBJ2-2; 9 bases are shared with TRBD2. CDR1 is DFQATT, CDR2 SNEGSKA, per germline (reference sequence). The CDR3 is made up of 14 amino acids. The J segment lost 5 bases and the V segment lost 3 bases, leaving 4 bases of the junction unmatched.